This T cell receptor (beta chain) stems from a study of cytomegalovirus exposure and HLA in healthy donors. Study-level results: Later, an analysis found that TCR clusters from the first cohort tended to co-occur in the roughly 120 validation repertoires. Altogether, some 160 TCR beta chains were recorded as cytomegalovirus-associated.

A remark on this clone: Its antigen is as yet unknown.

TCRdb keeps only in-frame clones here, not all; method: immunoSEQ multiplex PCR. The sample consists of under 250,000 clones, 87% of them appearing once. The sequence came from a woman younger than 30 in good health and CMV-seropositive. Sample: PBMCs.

The CDR3 DNA reads TGTGCCAGCGGGGTAGCAGGGCCCACAGATACGCAGTATTTT. Translating gives CASGVAGPTDTQYF. V gene TRBV2 combines with J gene TRBJ2-3; a possible D gene is TRBD1 (5 bases). The V end was cut by 8 bases, the J end by 2 bases, with 14 bases between. Germline V gene data show CDR1 as SNHLY and CDR2 as FYNNEI. This CDR3 has 14 amino acids.